This TCR beta chain emerged from a study of T cells in Graves' hyperthyroidism and ophthalmopathy. The CDR3 contains 15 residues. In germline, CDR1 is SNHLY, CDR2 FYNNEI. Deletions cut 5 bases from V and 5 bases from J, with 18 bases between. This clonotype was seen repeatedly, ten times or more. The target antigen is unknown. RNA transcripts were the template for amplifying TCR beta CDR3 regions. Using the HTBI primer set, a first-round RT-PCR was run on the TCR CDR3. TCRdb passed the multiplex PCR reads through MiXCR, listing each CDR3 protein once. The sample has around 190,000 distinct CDR3 sequences, about 15% seen once. Study conclusions and caveats: Blood also held most thyroid clonotypes expanded beyond 0.001. Ophthalmopathy cases were set apart from stable hyperthyroidism by a 13 V-J model.

Sample: blood. This sequence joins TRBV2 and TRBJ1-2, with D unresolved. The TCR originated in a woman aged 45-59 years with Graves' hyperthyroidism. For the CDR3, the DNA is TGTGCCAGCAGTCCAGCGGATCGGTTTACTTATGGCTACACCTTC. It codes for CASSPADRFTYGYTF.